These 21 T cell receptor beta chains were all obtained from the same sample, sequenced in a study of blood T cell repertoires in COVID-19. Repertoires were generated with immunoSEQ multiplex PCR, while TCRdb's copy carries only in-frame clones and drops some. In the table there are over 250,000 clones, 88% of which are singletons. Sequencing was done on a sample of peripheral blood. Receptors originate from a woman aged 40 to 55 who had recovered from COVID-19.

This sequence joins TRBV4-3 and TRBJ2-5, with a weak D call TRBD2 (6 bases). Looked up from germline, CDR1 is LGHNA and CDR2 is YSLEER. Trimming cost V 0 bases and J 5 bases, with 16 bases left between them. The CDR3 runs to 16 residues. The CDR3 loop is CASSQDGIGGAETQYF. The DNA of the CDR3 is TGCGCCAGCAGCCAAGATGGAATAGGAGGGGCCGAGACCCAGTACTTC.

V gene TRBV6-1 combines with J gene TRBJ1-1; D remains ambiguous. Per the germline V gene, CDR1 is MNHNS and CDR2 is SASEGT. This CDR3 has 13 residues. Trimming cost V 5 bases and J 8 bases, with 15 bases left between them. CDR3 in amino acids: CASSSHPVPEAFF. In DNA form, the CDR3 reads TGTGCCAGCAGTTCCCACCCGGTCCCAGAAGCTTTCTTT.

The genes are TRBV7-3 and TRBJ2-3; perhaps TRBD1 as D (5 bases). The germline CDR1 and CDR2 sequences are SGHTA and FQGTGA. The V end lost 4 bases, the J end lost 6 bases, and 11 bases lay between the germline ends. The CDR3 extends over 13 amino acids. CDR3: CASSSQPGDTQYF. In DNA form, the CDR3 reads TGTGCCAGCAGCTCCCAGCCAGGGGATACGCAGTATTTT.

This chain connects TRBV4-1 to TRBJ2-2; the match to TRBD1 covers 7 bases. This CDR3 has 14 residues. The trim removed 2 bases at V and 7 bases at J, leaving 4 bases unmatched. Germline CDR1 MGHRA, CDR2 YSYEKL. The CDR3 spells CASSQRDSDGELFF. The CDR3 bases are TGCGCCAGCAGCCAACGGGACAGCGACGGGGAGCTGTTTTTT.

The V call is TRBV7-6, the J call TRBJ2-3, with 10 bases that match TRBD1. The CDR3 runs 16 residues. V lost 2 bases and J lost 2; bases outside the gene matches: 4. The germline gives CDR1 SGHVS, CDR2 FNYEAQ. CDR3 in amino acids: CASSLRTGGSTDTQYF. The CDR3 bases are TGTGCCAGCAGCTTAAGGACAGGGGGATCCACAGATACGCAGTATTTT.

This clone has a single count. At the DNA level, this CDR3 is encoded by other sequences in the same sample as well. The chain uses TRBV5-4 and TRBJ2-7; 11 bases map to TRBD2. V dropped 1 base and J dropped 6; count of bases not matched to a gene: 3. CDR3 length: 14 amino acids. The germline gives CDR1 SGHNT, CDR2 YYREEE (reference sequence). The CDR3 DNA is TGTGCCAGCAGCTTGCGGCTAGCGGGAGGCGAGCAGTACTTC. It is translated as CASSLRLAGGEQYF.

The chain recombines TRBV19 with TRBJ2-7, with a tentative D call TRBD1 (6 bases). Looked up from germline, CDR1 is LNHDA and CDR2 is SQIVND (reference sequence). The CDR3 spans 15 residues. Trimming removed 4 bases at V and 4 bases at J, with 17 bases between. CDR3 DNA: TGTGCCAGTAGTACCCCCGGACAGTTTCGGTACGAGCAGTACTTC. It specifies CASSTPGQFRYEQYF.

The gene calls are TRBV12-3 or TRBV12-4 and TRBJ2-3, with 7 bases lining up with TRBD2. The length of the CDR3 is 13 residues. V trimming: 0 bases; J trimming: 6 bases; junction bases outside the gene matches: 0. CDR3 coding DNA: TGTGCCAGCAGTTTAGCGGGGGGGGATACGCAGTATTTT. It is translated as CASSLAGGDTQYF.

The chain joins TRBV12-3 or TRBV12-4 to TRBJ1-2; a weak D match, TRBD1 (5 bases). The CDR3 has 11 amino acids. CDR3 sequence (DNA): TGTGCGGAGGGGAGGGCCTATGGCTACACCTTC. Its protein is CAEGRAYGYTF.

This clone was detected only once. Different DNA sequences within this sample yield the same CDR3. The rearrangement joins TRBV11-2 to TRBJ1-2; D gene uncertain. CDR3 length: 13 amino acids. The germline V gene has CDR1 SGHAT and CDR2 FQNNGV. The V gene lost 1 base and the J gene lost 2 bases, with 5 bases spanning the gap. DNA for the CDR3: TGTGCCAGCAGCTTAGGAGCCAACTATGGCTACACCTTC. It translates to CASSLGANYGYTF.

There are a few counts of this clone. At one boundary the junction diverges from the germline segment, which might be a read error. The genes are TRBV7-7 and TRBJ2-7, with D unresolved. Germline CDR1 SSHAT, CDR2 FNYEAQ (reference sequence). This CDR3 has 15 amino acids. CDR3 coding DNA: TGTGCTAGCAGCTTAGCCCCAGGCAGAGCCTACGAGCAGTACTTC. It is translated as CASSLAPGRAYEQYF.

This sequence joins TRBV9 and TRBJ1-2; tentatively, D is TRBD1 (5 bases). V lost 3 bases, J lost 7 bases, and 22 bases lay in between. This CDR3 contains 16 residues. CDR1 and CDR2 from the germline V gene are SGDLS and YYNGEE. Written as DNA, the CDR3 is TGTGCCAGCAGCGGCGGGGTTGGGGGACGCCGGATTGGCTACACCTTC. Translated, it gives CASSGGVGGRRIGYTF. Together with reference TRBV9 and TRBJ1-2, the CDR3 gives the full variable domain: DSGVTQTPKHLITATGQRVTLRCSPRSGDLSVYWYQQSLDQGLQFLIQYYNGEERAKGNILERFSAQQFPDLHSELNLSSLELGDSALYFCASSGGVGGRRIGYTFGSGTRLTVV.

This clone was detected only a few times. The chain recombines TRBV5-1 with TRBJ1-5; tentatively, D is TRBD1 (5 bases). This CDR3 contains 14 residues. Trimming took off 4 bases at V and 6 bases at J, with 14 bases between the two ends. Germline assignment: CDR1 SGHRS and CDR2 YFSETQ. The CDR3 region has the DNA TGCGCCAGCAGCCCGGGGGGGGTGAGTCAGCCCCAGCATTTT. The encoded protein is CASSPGGVSQPQHF.

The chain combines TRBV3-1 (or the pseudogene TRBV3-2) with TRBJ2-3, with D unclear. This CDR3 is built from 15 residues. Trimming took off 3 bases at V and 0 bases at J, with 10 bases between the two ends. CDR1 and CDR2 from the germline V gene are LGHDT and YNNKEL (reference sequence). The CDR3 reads CASSHTPTSTDTQYF. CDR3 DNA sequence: TGTGCCAGCAGCCACACCCCCACTAGCACAGATACGCAGTATTTT.

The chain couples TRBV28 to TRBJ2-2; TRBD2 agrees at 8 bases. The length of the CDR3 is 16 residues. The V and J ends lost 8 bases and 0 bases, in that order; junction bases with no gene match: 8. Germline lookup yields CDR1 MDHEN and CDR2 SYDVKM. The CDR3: CASSTTGGANTGELFF. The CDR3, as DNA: TGTGCCAGCTCAACCACGGGGGGGGCGAACACCGGGGAGCTGTTTTTT.

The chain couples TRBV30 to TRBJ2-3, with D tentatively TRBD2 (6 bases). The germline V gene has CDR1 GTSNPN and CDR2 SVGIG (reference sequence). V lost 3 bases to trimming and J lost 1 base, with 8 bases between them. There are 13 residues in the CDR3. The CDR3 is CAWRRGGTDTQYF. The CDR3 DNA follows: TGTGCCTGGAGACGCGGGGGCACAGATACGCAGTATTTT.

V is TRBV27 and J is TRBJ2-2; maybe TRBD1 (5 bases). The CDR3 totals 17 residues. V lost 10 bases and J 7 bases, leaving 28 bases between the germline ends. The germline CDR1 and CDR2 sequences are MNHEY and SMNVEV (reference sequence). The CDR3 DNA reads TGTGCCACCCGGCTTAAGGCAGGGTGGGCCTCGGGCGGGGAGCTGTTTTTT. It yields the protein CATRLKAGWASGGELFF.

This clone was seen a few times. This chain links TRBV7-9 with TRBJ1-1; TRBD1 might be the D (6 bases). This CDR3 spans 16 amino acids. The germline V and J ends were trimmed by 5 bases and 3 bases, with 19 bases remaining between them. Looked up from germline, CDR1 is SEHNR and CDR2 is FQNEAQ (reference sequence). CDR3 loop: CASSPALGAPDTEAFF. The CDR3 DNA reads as TGTGCCAGCAGCCCAGCATTGGGGGCGCCTGACACTGAAGCTTTCTTT.

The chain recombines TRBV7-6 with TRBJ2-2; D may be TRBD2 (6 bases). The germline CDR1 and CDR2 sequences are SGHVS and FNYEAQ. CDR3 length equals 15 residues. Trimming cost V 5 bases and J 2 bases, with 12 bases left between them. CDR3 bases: TGTGCCAGCAGCCCGACTAGGGGAAACACCGGGGAGCTGTTTTTT. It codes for CASSPTRGNTGELFF.

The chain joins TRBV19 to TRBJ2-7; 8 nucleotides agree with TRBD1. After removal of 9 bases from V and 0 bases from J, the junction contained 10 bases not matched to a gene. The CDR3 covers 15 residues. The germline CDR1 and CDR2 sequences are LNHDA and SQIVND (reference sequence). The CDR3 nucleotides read TGTGCCAGCTCGCCGAGGGACAGGAGCTCCTACGAGCAGTACTTC. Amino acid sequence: CASSPRDRSSYEQYF.

The CDR3, as DNA: TGTGCCAGCAGCCAAGAAGTTCCCGGACAGGGGGCTGGAAGGGGCTATCAGCCCCAGCATTTT. It translates to CASSQEVPGQGAGRGYQPQHF. The genes are TRBV3-1 (or the pseudogene TRBV3-2) and TRBJ1-5; 11 bases match TRBD1. This CDR3 has 21 residues. Trimming cost V 0 bases and J 5 bases; bases outside gene matches: 18. Germline V gives CDR1 LGHDT, CDR2 YNNKEL (reference sequence).